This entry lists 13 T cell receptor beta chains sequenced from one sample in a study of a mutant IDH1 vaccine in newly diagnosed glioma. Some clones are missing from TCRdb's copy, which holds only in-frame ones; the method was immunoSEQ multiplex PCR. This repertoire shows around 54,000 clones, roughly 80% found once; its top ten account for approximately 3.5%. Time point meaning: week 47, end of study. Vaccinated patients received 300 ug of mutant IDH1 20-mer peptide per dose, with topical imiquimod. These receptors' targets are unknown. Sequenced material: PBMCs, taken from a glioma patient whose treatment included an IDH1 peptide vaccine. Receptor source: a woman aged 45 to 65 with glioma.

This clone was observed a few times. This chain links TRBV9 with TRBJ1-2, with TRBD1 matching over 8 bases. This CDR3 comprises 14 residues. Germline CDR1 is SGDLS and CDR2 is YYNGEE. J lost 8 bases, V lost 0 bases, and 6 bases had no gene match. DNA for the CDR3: TGTGCCAGCAGCGTAGCACAGGGGGGTTGGGGCTACACCTTC. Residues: CASSVAQGGWGYTF.

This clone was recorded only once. The CDR3 DNA reads TGTGCCAGTAGTAAGGGGGATACCTACTATAATTCACCCCTCCACTTT. This codes for CASSKGDTYYNSPLHF. V and J are TRBV19 and TRBJ1-6, with D perhaps matching TRBD1 (6 bases). V dropped 4 bases and J dropped 3 bases, with 13 bases sitting between them. CDR1 is LNHDA, CDR2 SQIVND, per germline (reference sequence). The CDR3 spans 16 residues.

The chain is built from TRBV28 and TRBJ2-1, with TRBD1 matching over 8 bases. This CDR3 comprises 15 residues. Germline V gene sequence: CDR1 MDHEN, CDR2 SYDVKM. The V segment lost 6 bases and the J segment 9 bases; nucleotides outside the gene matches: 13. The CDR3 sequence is CASRSGQGGYGEQFF. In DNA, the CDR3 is TGTGCCAGCAGAAGCGGACAGGGAGGCTATGGTGAGCAGTTCTTC.

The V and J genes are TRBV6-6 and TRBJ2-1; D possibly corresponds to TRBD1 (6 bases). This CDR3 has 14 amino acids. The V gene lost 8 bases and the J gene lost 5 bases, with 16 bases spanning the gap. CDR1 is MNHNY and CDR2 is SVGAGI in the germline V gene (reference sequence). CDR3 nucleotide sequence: TGTGCCAGCGGGGGCAGGGGATCAGACAATGAGCAGTTCTTC. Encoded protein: CASGGRGSDNEQFF.

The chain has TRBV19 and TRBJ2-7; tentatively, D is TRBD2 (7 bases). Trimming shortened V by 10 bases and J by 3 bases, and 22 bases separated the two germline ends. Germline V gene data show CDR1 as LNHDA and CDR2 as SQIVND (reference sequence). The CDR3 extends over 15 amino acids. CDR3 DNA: TGTGCCACCTCAACGGGGGGACACACCTTCTACGAGCAGTACTTC. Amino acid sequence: CATSTGGHTFYEQYF.

The DNA of the CDR3 is TGTGCCAGTAGTATTGAGGGAAAGTCCAATGAGCAGTTCTTC. Translated: CASSIEGKSNEQFF. J is TRBJ2-1 and V is TRBV19, with a possible D match to TRBD2 (5 bases). V lost 3 bases and J 6 bases, leaving 12 bases between the germline ends. The CDR3 extends over 14 amino acids. Germline CDR1 and CDR2: LNHDA and SQIVND (reference sequence).

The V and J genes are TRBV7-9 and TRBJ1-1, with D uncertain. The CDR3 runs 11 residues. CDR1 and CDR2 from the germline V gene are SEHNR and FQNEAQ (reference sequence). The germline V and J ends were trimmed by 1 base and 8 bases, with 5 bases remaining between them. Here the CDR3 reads CASSLGLEAFF. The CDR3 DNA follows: TGTGCCAGCAGCTTAGGGCTCGAAGCTTTCTTT.

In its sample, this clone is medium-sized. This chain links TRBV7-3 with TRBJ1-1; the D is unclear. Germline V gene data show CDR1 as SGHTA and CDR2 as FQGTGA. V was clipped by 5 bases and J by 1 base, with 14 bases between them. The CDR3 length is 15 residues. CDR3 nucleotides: TGTGCCAGCAGCCCTGACTCCTTACCGAACACTGAAGCTTTCTTT. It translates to CASSPDSLPNTEAFF.

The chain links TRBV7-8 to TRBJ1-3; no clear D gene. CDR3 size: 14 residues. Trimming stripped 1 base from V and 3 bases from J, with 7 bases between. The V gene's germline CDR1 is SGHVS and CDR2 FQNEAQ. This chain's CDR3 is CASSLGAGGNTIYF. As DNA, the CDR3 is TGTGCCAGCAGCTTAGGGGCAGGTGGAAACACCATATATTTT. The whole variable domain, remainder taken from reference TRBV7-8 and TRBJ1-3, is GAGVSQSPRYKVAKRGQDVALRCDPISGHVSLFWYQQALGQGPEFLTYFQNEAQLDKSGLPSDRFFAERPEGSVSTLKIQRTQQEDSAVYLCASSLGAGGNTIYFGEGSWLTVV.

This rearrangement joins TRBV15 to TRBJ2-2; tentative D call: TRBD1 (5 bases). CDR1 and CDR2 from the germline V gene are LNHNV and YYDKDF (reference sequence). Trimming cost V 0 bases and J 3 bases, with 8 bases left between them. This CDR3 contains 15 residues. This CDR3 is CATSRERGYTGELFF. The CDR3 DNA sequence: TGTGCCACCAGCAGAGAAAGGGGCTACACCGGGGAGCTGTTTTTT.

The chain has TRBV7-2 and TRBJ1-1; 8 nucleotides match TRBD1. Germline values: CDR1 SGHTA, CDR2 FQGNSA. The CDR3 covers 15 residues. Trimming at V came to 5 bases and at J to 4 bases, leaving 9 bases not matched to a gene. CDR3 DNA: TGTGCCAGCAGCCTCAGACAGGGGCCAGGCACTGAAGCTTTCTTT. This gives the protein CASSLRQGPGTEAFF.

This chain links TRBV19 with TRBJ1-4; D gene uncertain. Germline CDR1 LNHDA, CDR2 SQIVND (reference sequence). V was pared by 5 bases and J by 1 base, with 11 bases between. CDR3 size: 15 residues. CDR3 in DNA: TGTGCCAGTAGTCGGGCGCGACAAACTAATGAAAAACTGTTTTTT. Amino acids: CASSRARQTNEKLFF.

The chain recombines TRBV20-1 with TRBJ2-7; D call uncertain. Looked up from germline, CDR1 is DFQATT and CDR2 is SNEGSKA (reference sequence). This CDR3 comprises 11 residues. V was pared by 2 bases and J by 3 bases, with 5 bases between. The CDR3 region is CSARQLYEQYF. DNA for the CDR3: TGCAGTGCTAGACAGCTCTACGAGCAGTACTTC.